This TCR beta chain was captured by sequencing in a study of cytomegalovirus exposure and HLA in healthy donors. Study in general: About 85 million unique TCRs from HLA-typed donors were held in an early release of data. About 84% of a few hundred genotyped donors fell in the Caucasian-associated ancestry cluster.

Findings and caveats of the study: In a later analysis, at a false discovery rate of 0.05, approximately 18,000 TCR beta sequences were associated with HLA alleles. Further analysis was carried out later, and it showed several of the most significant clusters appearing linked to common viral pathogens.

Primers included in the PCR were 60 Vbeta and 13 Jbeta primers. The data were produced by immunoSEQ multiplex PCR, yet TCRdb's version contains in-frame clones alone and is incomplete. The data contain approximately 120,000 clones, more than 75% of them singletons. After removal of 3 bases from V and 1 base from J, the junction contained 1 base not matched to a gene. The CDR3 is made up of 14 amino acids. The germline gives CDR1 SQVTM, CDR2 ANQGSEA. On this clone: Its target is unknown.

This chain connects TRBV29-1 to TRBJ2-2, with TRBD1 identical over 8 bases. The sequence came from a man aged 40-49 years in good health and CMV-seronegative. The sample consisted of PBMCs. The CDR3 DNA is TGCAGCGTTGACAGGGGGCAGAACACCGGGGAGCTGTTTTTT. It encodes CSVDRGQNTGELFF.